This T cell receptor beta chain appears in the sequencing data of a study of blood T cell repertoires in COVID-19. Study summary: Material from acute and convalescent COVID-19 was sourced from the United States, Italy and Spain. From T cells, B-cell-depleted T cells, or PBMCs came the material, which was cDNA or gDNA.

In the authors' methods: Estimation of nucleated cell counts was performed using reference gene primer amplification. Clones were sequenced by immunoSEQ multiplex PCR, and TCRdb holds only the in-frame ones, with some missing. That table supplies the V and J calls and clone size; D and trimming were determined from the DNA. The sample gives around 57,000 clones, 82% of which show up once; around 21% is in the top ten. The V and J ends lost 4 bases and 6 bases respectively, with 22 bases between them. Germline CDR1 is SGDLS and CDR2 is YYNGEE. The CDR3 runs to 17 residues. The chain recombines TRBV9 with TRBJ2-2, with D possibly being TRBD1 (6 bases). The source is a woman aged 60-70 years with acute or convalescent COVID-19. The sample taken for sequencing was peripheral blood. The CDR3 sequence is CASSSPSWTAGPGELFF. CDR3 nucleotides: TGTGCCAGCAGCTCCCCTAGTTGGACAGCCGGGCCCGGGGAGCTGTTTTTT.